These T cell receptor beta chains were read from a single sample in a study of regulatory T cells in long-lasting Graves disease. TCRdb fed the multiplex PCR reads into MiXCR, producing one record per CDR3 protein. The sample lists approximately 440,000 distinct CDR3 sequences, about a sixth occurring once. These sequences were also reported in another study, on T cells in Graves' hyperthyroidism and ophthalmopathy.

The sequencing used peripheral blood mononuclear cells (PBMCs), collected at new diagnosis, from a patient treated with antithyroid drugs. These receptors originate from a man aged 40-49 years with Graves disease. The CDR3 runs from the conserved cysteine through the conserved F or W. D genes are given only for firm matches. Clone sizes are given selectively: once, few, many, or a class where the clone is expanded.

D gene | clone size | J gene | V gene | CDR3 DNA | CDR3 protein
NA | NA | TRBJ2-7 | TRBV5-4 | TGTGCCAGCAGCTTGGCTAGCGACTACGAGCAGTACTTC | CASSLASDYEQYF
TRBD1 | many | TRBJ2-7 | TRBV19 | TGTGCCAGTAGTAGAGGGGGCGGCTACGAGCAGTACTTC | CASSRGGGYEQYF
TRBD2 | NA | TRBJ2-1 | TRBV24-1 | TGTGCCACCAGTGATGCGGGGCCTAGCGGGAGGGTCGATGAGCAGTTCTTC | CATSDAGPSGRVDEQFF
TRBD1 | many | TRBJ2-7 | TRBV14 | TGTGCCAGCAGCCAAGGGACAGGGGGCTCCTACGAGCAGTACTTC | CASSQGTGGSYEQYF
NA | NA | TRBJ1-1 | TRBV29-1 | TGCAGCGTTGAGTCTGGGAGAAACACTGAAGCTTTCTTT | CSVESGRNTEAFF
NA | many | TRBJ2-1 | TRBV5-5 | TGTGCCAGCAGCCCCTACCAGAACAATGAGCAGTTCTTC | CASSPYQNNEQFF
TRBD1 | many | TRBJ1-1 | TRBV28 | TGTGCCAGCAGTTTACCTACAGGGGGGGTCACTGAAGCTTTCTTT | CASSLPTGGVTEAFF
NA | few | TRBJ2-2 | TRBV20-1 | TGCAGTGCTAGCCAGCGCCTGTTCGCGAACACCGGGGAGCTGTTTTTT | CSASQRLFANTGELFF
NA | NA | TRBJ1-2 | TRBV29-1 | TGCGGCGTTGACCAAGGGGTTACCCGCCCCACTTCACTCTATGGCTACACCTTC | CGVDQGVTRPTSLYGYTF
NA | NA | TRBJ2-1 | TRBV12-3/TRBV12-4 | TGTGCCAGCAGTTTTTTGAACCGCAGGGACACTGAGCAGTTCTTC | CASSFLNRRDTEQFF
NA | few | TRBJ2-5 | TRBV18 | TGTGCCAGCTCATCAGGAGGGCAGGGACAAGAGACCCAGTACTTC | CASSSGGQGQETQYF
NA | NA | TRBJ2-3 | TRBV5-1 | TGCGCCAGCAGCTTGGCAGGTTCTAGATCAGATACGCAGTATTTT | CASSLAGSRSDTQYF
NA | few | TRBJ2-7 | TRBV10-2 | TGCGCCAGCAGTGAGTCGCGGGAATTGATCTACGAGCAGTACTTC | CASSESRELIYEQYF
NA | many | TRBJ1-1 | TRBV28 | TGTGCCACAGCTCGGGACCCCTCACTGGGCACTGAAGCTTTCTTT | CATARDPSLGTEAFF
NA | NA | TRBJ2-3 | TRBV10-3 | TGTGCCATCAGTGAGTCGCGGCAGAGCACAGATACGCAGTATTTT | CAISESRQSTDTQYF
TRBD2 | NA | TRBJ2-1 | TRBV20-1 | TGCAGTGCTGGATCAACTAGCGGGAAGGGTGAGCAGTTCTTC | CSAGSTSGKGEQFF
NA | NA | TRBJ1-1 | TRBV29-1 | TGCAGCGTTGATAGGTGGTCAGGGGTCTCCCACGGCGGAGCTTTCTTT | CSVDRWSGVSHGGAFF
NA | few | TRBJ2-3 | TRBV18 | TGTGCCAGCTCACACACAAGTAAAGATACGCAGTATTTT | CASSHTSKDTQYF
TRBD1 | few | TRBJ1-2 | TRBV12-3/TRBV12-4 | TGTGCCAGCAGTCAAACGACAGGGAGCTATGGCTACACCTTC | CASSQTTGSYGYTF
NA | many | TRBJ1-5 | TRBV5-5 | TGTGCCAGCAGCCCGGGTGCAGAGAATCAGCCCCAGCATTTT | CASSPGAENQPQHF
NA | few | TRBJ1-1 | TRBV3-1 | TGTGCCAGCAGCCAAGATGAACGTGGAAAAACTGAAGCTTTCTTT | CASSQDERGKTEAFF
TRBD1 | NA | TRBJ2-1 | TRBV20-1 | TGCAGTGCTACACCTGGGACAGGTTACAATGAGCAGTTCTTC | CSATPGTGYNEQFF